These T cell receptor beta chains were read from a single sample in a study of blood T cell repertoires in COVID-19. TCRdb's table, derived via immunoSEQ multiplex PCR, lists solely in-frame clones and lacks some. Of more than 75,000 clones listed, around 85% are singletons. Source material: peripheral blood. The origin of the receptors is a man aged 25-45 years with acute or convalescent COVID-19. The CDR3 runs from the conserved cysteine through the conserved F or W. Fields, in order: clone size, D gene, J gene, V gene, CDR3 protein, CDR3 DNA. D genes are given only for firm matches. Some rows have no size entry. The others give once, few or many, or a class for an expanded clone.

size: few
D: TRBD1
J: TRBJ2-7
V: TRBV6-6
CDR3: CASSDGQGYEQYF
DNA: TGTGCCAGCAGTGACGGACAGGGCTACGAGCAGTACTTC

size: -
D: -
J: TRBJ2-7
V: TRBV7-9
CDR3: CASSRQGGPYEQYF
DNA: TGTGCCAGCAGCCGTCAGGGGGGCCCCTACGAGCAGTACTTC

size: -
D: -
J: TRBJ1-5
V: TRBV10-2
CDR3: CASRGLNQPQHF
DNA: TGCGCCAGCAGGGGGCTGAATCAGCCCCAGCATTTT

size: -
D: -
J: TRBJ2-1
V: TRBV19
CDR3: CASSTSGSPRLEIF
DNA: TGTGCCAGTAGTACTTCGGGATCTCCGAGACTGGAAATCTTC

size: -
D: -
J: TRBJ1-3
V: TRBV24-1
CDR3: CATVPGYSGNTIYF
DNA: TGTGCCACCGTCCCGGGTTACTCTGGAAACACCATATATTTT

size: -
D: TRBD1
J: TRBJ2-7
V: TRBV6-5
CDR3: CASRRTGHYEQYF
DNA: TGTGCCAGCAGGCGGACAGGGCACTACGAGCAGTACTTC

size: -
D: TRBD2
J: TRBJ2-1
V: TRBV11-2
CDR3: CASSLQAGDYNEQFF
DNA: TGTGCCAGCAGCTTACAAGCGGGGGACTACAATGAGCAGTTCTTC

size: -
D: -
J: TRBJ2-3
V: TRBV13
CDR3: CASSFPRDTQYF
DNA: TGTGCCAGCAGCTTCCCCCGAGATACGCAGTATTTT

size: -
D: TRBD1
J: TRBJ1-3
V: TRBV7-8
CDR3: CASSPWDSRGNTIYF
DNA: TGTGCCAGCAGCCCTTGGGACAGTAGGGGAAACACCATATATTTT

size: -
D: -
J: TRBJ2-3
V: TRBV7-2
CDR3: CASSLDQTDTDTQYF
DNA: TGTGCCAGCAGCTTAGACCAGACAGACACAGATACGCAGTATTTT

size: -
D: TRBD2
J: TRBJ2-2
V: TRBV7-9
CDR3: CASSRGTSGSPGELFF
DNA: TGTGCCAGCAGCCGAGGGACTAGCGGGAGTCCCGGGGAGCTGTTTTTT

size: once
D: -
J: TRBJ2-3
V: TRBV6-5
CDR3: CASSSGTDTQYF
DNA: TGTGCCAGCAGTAGCGGTACGGATACGCAGTATTTT

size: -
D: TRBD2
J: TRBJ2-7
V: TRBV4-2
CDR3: CASSSGLREYEQYF
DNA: TGTGCCAGCAGTTCGGGACTAAGAGAGTACGAGCAGTACTTC

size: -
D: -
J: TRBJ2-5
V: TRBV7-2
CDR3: CASSASGAKETQYF
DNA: TGTGCCAGCAGCGCTAGTGGAGCTAAAGAGACCCAGTACTTC

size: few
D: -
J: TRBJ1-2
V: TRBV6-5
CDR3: CASSSGGDLTYGYTF
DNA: TGTGCCAGCAGTAGCGGAGGGGATCTTACCTATGGCTACACCTTC

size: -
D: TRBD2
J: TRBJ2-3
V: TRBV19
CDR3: CASTKTSITDTQYF
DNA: TGTGCCAGTACTAAGACTAGCATCACAGATACGCAGTATTTT

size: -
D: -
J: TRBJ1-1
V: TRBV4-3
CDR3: CATTRREKTEAFF
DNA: TGCGCCACTACCAGGAGGGAGAAAACCGAAGCTTTCTTT

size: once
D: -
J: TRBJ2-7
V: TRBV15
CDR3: CATSRISGEEQYF
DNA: TGTGCCACCAGCAGGATCTCAGGGGAAGAGCAGTACTTC

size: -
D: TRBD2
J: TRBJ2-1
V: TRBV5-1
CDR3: CASTPGLAGNEQFF
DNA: TGCGCCAGCACCCCGGGACTAGCGGGAAATGAGCAGTTCTTC

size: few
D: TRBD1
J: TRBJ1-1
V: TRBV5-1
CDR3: CASKTGEADTEAFF
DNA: TGCGCCAGCAAAACAGGGGAAGCGGACACTGAAGCTTTCTTT

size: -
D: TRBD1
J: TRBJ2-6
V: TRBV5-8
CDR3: CASSSLRDRFHSGANVLTF
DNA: TGTGCCAGCAGCTCTCTACGGGACAGGTTCCACTCTGGGGCCAACGTCCTGACTTTC

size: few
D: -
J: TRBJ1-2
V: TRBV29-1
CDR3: CSVERSRGYGYTF
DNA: TGCAGCGTTGAAAGATCCAGGGGCTATGGCTACACCTTC

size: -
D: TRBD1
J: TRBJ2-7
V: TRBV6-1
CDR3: CASSEVRGQHYEQYF
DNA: TGTGCCAGCAGTGAAGTTCGGGGACAGCACTACGAGCAGTACTTC

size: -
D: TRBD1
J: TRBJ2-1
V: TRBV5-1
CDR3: CASSWTGNEQFF
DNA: TGCGCCAGCAGCTGGACAGGGAATGAGCAGTTCTTC

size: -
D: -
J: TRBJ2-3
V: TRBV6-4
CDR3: CASSDQAKDTQYF
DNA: TGTGCCAGCAGTGACCAGGCAAAAGATACGCAGTATTTT

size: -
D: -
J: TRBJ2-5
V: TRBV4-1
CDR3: CASSQVSSETQYF
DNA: TGCGCCAGCAGCCAAGTTTCCTCTGAGACCCAGTACTTC

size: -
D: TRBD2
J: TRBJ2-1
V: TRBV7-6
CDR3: CASSRQAGGSYNEQFF
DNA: TGTGCCAGCAGCCGGCAGGCGGGAGGCTCCTACAATGAGCAGTTCTTC